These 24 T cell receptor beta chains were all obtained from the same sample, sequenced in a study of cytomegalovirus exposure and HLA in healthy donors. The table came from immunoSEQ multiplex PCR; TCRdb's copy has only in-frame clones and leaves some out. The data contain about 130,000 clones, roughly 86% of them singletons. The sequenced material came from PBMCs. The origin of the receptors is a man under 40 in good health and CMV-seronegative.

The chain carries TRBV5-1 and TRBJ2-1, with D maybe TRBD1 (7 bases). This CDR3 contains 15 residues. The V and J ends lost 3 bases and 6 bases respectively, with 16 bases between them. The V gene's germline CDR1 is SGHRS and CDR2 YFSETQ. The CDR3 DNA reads TGCGCCAGCAGCTGGAGGGGGGACAGAGGCAATGAGCAGTTCTTC. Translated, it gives CASSWRGDRGNEQFF.

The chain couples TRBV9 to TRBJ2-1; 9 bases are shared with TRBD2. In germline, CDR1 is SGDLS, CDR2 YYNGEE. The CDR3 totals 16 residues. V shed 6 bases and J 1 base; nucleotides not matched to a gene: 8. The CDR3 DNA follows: TGTGCCAGCACCCCTAGCGGGGTAATTTCCTACAATGAGCAGTTCTTC. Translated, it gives CASTPSGVISYNEQFF.

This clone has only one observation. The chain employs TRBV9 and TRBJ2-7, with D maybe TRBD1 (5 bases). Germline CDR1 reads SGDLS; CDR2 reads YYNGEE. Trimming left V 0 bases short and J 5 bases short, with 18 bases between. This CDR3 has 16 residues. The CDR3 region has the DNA TGTGCCAGCAGCGTAGGGCCCGCCAGGGTAGTCCACGAGCAGTACTTC. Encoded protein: CASSVGPARVVHEQYF.

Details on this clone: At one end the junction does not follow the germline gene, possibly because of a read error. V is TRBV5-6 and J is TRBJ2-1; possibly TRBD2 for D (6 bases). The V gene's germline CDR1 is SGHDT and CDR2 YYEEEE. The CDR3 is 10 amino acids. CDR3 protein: CASSLLGGVF. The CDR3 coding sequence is TGTGCCAGCAGCTTGTTGGGCGGGGTCTTC.

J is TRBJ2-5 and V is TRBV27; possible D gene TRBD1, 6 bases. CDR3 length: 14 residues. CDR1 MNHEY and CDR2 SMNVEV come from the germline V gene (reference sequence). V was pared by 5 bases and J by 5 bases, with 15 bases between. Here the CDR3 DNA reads TGTGCCAGCAGTGACACAGGGTCTGAGGAGACCCAGTACTTC. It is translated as CASSDTGSEETQYF.

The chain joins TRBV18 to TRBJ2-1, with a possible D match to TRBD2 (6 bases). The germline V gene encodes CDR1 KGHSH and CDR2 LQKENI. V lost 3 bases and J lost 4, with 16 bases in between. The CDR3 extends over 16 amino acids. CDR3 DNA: TGTGCCAGCTCACCGACTCCTGGAGGGGATTACAATGAGCAGTTCTTC. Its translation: CASSPTPGGDYNEQFF.

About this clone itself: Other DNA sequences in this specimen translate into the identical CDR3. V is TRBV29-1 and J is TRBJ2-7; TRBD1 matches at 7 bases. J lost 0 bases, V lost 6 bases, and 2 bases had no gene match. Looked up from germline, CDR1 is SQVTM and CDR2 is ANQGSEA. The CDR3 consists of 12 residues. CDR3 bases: TGCAGCGTCAGGGACAGCTCCTACGAGCAGTACTTC. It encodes CSVRDSSYEQYF.

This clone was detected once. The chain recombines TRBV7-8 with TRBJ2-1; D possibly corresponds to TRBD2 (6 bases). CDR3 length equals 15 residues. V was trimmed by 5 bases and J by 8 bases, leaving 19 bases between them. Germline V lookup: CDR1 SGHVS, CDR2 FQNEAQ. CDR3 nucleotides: TGTGCCAGCAGCCCAATCGGGAGTCTTCTATATGAGCAGTTCTTC. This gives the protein CASSPIGSLLYEQFF.

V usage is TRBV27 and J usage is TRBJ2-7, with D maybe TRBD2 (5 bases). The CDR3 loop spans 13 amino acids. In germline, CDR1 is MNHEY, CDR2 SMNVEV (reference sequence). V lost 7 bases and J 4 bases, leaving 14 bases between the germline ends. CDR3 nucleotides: TGTGCCAGCAAGGAGCTAGCTTCGTACGAGCAGTACTTC. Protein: CASKELASYEQYF.

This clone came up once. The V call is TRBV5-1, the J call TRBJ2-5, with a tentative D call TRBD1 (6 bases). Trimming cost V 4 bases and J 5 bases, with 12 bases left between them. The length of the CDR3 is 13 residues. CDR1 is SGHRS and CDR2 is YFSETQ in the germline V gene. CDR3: CASSPARGETQYF. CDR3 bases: TGCGCCAGCAGCCCAGCAAGGGGGGAGACCCAGTACTTC.

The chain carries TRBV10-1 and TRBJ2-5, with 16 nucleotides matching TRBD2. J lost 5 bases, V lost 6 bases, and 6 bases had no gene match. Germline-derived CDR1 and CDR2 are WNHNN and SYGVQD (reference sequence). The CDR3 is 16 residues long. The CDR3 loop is CASRGTSGRGAETQYF. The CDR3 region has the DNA TGCGCCAGCAGGGGGACTAGCGGGAGGGGTGCGGAGACCCAGTACTTC.

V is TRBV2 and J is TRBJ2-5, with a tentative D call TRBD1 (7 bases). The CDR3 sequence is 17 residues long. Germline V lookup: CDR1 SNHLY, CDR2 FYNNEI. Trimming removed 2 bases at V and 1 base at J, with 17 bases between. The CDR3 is CASSEPTGLGGQETQYF. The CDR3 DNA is TGTGCCAGCAGTGAACCGACAGGGCTGGGGGGCCAAGAGACCCAGTACTTC.

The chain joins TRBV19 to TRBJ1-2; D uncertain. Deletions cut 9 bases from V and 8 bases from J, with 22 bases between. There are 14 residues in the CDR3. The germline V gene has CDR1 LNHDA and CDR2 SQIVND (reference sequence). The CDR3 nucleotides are TGTGCCAGCGGGGTCTGGGCAGCCGTTGAAGGCTACACCTTC. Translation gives CASGVWAAVEGYTF. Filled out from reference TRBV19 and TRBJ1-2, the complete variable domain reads DGGITQSPKYLFRKEGQNVTLSCEQNLNHDAMYWYRQDPGQGLRLIYYSQIVNDFQKGDIAEGYSVSREKKESFPLTVTSAQKNPTAFYLCASGVWAAVEGYTFGSGTRLTVV.

As DNA, the CDR3 is TGTGCCAGCAGCTCCGGGTACACTGAAGCTTTCTTT. Translating it yields CASSSGYTEAFF. The rearrangement uses TRBV9 and TRBJ1-1; D is undetermined. The CDR3 runs to 12 residues. CDR1 and CDR2 from the germline V gene are SGDLS and YYNGEE. Trimming stripped 4 bases from V and 3 bases from J, with 7 bases between.

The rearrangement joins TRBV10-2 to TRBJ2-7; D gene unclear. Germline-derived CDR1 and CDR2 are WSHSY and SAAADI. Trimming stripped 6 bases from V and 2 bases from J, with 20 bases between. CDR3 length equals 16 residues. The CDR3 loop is CASRTQLTTPTYEQYF. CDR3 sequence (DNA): TGCGCCAGCAGGACTCAACTAACAACCCCTACCTACGAGCAGTACTTC.

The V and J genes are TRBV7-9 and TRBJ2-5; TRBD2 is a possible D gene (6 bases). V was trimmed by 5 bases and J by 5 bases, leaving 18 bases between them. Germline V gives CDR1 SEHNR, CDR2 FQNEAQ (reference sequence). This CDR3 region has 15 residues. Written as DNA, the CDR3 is TGTGCCAGCAGCGGGGAGGTAGGGGCCCGGGAGACCCAGTACTTC. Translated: CASSGEVGARETQYF. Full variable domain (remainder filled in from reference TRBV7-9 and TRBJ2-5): DTGVSQNPRHKITKRGQNVTFRCDPISEHNRLYWYRQTLGQGPEFLTYFQNEAQLEKSRLLSDRFSAERPKGSFSTLEIQRTEQGDSAMYLCASSGEVGARETQYFGPGTRLLVL.

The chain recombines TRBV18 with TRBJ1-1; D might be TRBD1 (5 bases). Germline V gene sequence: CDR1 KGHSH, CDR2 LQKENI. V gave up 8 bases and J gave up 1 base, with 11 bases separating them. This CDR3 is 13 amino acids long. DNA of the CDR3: TGTGCCAGCCACCGACAGAGGAACACTGAAGCTTTCTTT. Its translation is CASHRQRNTEAFF.

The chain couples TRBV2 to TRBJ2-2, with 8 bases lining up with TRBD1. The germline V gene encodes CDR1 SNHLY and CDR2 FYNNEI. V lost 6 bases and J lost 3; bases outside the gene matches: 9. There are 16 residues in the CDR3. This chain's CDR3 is CASRNPGTGHTGELFF. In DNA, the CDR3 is TGTGCCAGCAGAAACCCGGGGACAGGACACACCGGGGAGCTGTTTTTT.

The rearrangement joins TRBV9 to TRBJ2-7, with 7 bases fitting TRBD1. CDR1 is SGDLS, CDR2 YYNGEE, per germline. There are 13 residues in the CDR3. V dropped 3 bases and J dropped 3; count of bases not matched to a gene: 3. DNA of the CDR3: TGTGCCAGCAGCGCGGGGACAGACTACGAGCAGTACTTC. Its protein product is CASSAGTDYEQYF.

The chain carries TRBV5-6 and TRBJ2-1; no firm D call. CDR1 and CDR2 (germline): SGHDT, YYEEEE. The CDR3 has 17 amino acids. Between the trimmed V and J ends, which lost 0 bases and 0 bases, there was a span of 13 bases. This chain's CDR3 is CASSLGSKLSSYNEQFF. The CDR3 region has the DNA TGTGCCAGCAGCTTGGGCTCCAAATTGAGCTCCTACAATGAGCAGTTCTTC.

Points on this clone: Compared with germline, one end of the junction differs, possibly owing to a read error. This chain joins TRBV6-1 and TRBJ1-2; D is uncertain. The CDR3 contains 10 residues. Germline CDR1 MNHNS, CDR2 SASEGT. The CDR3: CASSEASRSF. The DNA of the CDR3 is TGTGCCAGCAGTGAAGCCAGTCGCAGCTTC.

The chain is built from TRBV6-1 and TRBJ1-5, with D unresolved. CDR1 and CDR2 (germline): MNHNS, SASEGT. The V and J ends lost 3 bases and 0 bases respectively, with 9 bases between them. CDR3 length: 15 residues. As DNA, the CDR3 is TGTGCCAGCAGTGAGGGCCAGTATAGCAATCAGCCCCAGCATTTT. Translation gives CASSEGQYSNQPQHF.

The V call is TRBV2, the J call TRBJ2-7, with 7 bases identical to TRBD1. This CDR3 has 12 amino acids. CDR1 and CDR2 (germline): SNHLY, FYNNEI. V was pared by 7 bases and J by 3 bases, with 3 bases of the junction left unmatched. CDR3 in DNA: TGTGCCAGCAACCGGGACAGCTACGAGCAGTACTTC. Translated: CASNRDSYEQYF. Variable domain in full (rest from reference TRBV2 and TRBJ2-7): EPEVTQTPSHQVTQMGQEVILRCVPISNHLYFYWYRQILGQKVEFLVSFYNNEISEKSEIFDDQFSVERPDGSNFTLKIRSTKLEDSAMYFCASNRDSYEQYFGPGTRLTVT.

CDR3 nucleotide sequence: TGTGCCAGCAGCTTAGTAAAAGAGACCCAGTACTTC. Translated, it gives CASSLVKETQYF. The chain recombines TRBV7-2 with TRBJ2-5; D gene ambiguous. The V end lost 1 base, the J end lost 3 bases, and 3 bases lay between the germline ends. Per the germline V gene, CDR1 is SGHTA and CDR2 is FQGNSA. The CDR3 loop spans 12 amino acids.